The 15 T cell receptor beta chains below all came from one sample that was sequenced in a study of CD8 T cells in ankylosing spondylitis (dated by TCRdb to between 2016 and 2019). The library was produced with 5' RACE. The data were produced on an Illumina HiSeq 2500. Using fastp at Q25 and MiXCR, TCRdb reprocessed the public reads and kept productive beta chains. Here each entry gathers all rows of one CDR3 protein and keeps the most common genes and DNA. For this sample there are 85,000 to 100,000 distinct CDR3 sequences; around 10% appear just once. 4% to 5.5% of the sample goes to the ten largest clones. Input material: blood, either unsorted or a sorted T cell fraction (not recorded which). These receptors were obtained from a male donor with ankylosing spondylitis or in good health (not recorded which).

The CDR3 is CASSFDSGTDTQYF. CDR3 DNA: TGTGCCAGCAGTTTTGACAGCGGCACAGATACGCAGTATTTT. The chain employs TRBV12-3 or TRBV12-4 and TRBJ2-3; a weak D match, TRBD1 (5 bases). This CDR3 has 14 amino acids. Trimming took 3 bases from V and 1 from J, leaving 8 bases between them.

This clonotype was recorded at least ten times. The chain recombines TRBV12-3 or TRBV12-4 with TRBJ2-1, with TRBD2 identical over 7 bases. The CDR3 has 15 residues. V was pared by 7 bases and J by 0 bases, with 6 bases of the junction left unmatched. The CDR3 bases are TGTGCCAGCATTAAGAGCGGGGTCTCCTACAATGAGCAGTTCTTC. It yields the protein CASIKSGVSYNEQFF.

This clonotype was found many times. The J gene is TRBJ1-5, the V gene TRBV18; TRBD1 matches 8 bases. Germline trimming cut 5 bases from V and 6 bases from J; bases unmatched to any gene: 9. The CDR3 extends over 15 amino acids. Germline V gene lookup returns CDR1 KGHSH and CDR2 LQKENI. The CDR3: CASSSDRARSQPQHF. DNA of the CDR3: TGTGCCAGCTCATCGGACAGGGCCCGTTCTCAGCCCCAGCATTTT.

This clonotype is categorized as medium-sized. The CDR3: CASSFTQGNEQFF. Written as DNA, the CDR3 is TGTGCCAGCAGCTTTACTCAGGGTAATGAGCAGTTCTTC. This sequence joins TRBV7-9 and TRBJ2-1; a weak D match, TRBD1 (5 bases). Per the germline V gene, CDR1 is SEHNR and CDR2 is FQNEAQ (reference sequence). Between the trimmed V and J ends, which lost 3 bases and 7 bases, there was a span of 10 bases. The CDR3 covers 13 residues.

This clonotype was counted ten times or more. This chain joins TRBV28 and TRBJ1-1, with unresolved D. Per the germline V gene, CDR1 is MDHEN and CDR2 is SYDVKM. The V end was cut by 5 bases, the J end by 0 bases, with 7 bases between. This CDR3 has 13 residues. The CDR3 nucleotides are TGTGCCAGCAGTCGGCTGGTGAACACTGAAGCTTTCTTT. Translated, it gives CASSRLVNTEAFF. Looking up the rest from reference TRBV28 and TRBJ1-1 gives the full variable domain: DVKVTQSSRYLVKRTGEKVFLECVQDMDHENMFWYRQDPGLGLRLIYFSYDVKMKEKGDIPEGYSVSREKKERFSLILESASTNQTSMYLCASSRLVNTEAFFGQGTRLTVV.

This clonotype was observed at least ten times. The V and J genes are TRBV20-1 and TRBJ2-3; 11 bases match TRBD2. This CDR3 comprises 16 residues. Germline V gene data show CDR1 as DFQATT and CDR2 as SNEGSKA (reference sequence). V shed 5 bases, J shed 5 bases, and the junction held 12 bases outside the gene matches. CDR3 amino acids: CSAPGIAGGRRDTQYF. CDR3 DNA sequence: TGCAGTGCTCCGGGGATAGCGGGGGGGCGGAGAGATACGCAGTATTTT.

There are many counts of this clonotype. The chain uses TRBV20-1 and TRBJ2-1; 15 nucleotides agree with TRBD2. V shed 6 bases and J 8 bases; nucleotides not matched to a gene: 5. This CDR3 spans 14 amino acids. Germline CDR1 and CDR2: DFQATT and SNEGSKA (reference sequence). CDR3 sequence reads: CSAPGLAGGDEQFF. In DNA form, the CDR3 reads TGCAGTGCGCCGGGACTAGCGGGGGGTGATGAGCAGTTCTTC.

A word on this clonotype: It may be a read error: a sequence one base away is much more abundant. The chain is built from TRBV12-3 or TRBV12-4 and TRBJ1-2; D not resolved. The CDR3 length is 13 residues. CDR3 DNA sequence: TGTGCCAGCAGTTTAACCCCTAACTATGGCTACATCTTC. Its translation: CASSLTPNYGYIF.

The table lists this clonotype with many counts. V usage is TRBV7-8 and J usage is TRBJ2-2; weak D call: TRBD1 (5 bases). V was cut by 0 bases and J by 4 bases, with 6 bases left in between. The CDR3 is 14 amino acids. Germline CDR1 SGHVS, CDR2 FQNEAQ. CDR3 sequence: CASSLAGVTGELFF. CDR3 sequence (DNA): TGTGCCAGCAGCTTAGCAGGGGTCACCGGGGAGCTGTTTTTT. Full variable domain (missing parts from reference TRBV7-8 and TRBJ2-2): GAGVSQSPRYKVAKRGQDVALRCDPISGHVSLFWYQQALGQGPEFLTYFQNEAQLDKSGLPSDRFFAERPEGSVSTLKIQRTQQEDSAVYLCASSLAGVTGELFFGEGSRLTVL.

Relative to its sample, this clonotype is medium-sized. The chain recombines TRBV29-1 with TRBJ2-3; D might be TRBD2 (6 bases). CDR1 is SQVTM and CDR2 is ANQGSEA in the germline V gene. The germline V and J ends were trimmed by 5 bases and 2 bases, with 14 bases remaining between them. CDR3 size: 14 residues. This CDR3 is CSVLPGLHTDTQYF. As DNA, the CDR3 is TGCAGCGTTCTACCGGGACTCCACACAGATACGCAGTATTTT.

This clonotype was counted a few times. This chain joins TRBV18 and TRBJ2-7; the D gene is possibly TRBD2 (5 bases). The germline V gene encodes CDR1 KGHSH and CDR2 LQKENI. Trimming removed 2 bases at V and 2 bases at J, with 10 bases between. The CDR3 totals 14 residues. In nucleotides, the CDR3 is TGTGCCAGCTCACCAGGGAGTACGACCTACGAGCAGTACTTC. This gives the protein CASSPGSTTYEQYF.

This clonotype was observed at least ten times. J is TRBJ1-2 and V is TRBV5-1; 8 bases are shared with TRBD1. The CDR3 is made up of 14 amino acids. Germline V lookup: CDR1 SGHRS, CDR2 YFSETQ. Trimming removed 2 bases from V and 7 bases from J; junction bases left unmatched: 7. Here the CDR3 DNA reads TGCGCCAGCAGCTTAGCCAGGGGGCTCGGTGGCTACACCTTC. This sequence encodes CASSLARGLGGYTF.

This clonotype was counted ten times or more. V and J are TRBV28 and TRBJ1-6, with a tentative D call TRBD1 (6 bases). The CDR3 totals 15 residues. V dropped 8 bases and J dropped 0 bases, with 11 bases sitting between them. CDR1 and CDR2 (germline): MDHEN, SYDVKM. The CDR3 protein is CASHRAGSYNSPLHF. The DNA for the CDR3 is TGTGCCAGCCACAGGGCAGGCTCCTATAATTCACCCCTCCACTTT. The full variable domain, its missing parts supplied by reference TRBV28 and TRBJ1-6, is DVKVTQSSRYLVKRTGEKVFLECVQDMDHENMFWYRQDPGLGLRLIYFSYDVKMKEKGDIPEGYSVSREKKERFSLILESASTNQTSMYLCASHRAGSYNSPLHFGNGTRLTVT.

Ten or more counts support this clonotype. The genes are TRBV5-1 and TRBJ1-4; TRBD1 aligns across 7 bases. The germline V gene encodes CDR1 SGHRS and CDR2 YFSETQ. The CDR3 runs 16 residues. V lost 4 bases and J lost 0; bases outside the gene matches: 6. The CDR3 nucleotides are TGCGCCAGCAGCCCCGGGGACAGCGCAACTAATGAAAAACTGTTTTTT. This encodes CASSPGDSATNEKLFF.

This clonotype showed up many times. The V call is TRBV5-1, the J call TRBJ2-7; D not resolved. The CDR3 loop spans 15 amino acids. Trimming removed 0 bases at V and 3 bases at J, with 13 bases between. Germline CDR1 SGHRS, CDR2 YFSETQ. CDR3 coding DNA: TGCGCCAGCAGCTTGGTTTCAGGCGAAAACTACGAGCAGTACTTC. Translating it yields CASSLVSGENYEQYF.